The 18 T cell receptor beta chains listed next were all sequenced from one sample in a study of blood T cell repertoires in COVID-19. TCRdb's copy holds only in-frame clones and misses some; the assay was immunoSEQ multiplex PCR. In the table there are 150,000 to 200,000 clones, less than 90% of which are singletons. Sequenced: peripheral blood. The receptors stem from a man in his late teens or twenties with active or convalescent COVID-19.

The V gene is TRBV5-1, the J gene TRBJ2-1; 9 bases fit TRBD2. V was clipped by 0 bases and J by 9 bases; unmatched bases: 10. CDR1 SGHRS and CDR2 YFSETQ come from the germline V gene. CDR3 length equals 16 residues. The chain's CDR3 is CASSLDAGGREGEQFF. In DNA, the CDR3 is TGCGCCAGCAGCTTGGATGCGGGAGGGAGAGAGGGTGAGCAGTTCTTC.

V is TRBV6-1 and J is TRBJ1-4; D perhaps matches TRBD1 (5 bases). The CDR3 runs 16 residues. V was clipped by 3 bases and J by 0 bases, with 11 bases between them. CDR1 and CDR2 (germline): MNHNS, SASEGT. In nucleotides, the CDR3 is TGTGCCAGCAGTGATAGACAGTCTACAACTAATGAAAAACTGTTTTTT. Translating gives CASSDRQSTTNEKLFF.

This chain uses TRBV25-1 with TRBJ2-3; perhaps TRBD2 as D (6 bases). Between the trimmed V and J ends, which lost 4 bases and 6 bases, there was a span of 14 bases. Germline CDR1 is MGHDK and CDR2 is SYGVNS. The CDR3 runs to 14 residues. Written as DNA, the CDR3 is TGTGCCAGCAGTGTGACGGGCGGGAAGGATACGCAGTATTTT. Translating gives CASSVTGGKDTQYF.

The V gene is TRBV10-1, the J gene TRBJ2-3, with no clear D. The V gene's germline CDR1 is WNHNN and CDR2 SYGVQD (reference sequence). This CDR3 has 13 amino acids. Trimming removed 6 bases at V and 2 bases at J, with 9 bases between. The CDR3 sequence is CASSRNPTDTQYF. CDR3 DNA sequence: TGCGCCAGCAGCAGGAACCCCACAGATACGCAGTATTTT.

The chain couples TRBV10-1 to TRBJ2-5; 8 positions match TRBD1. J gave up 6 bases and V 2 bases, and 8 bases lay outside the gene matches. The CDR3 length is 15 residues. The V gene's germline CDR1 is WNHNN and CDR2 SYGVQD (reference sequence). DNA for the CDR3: TGCGCCAGCAGTGAGGGACAGGGAGGTAGGAAGACCCAGTACTTC. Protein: CASSEGQGGRKTQYF.

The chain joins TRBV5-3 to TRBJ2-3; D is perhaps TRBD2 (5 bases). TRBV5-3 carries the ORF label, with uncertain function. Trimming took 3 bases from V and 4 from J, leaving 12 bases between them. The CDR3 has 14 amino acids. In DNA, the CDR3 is TGTGCCAGAAGCTGGACTTTGTGCTCAGATACGCAGTATTTT. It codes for CARSWTLCSDTQYF.

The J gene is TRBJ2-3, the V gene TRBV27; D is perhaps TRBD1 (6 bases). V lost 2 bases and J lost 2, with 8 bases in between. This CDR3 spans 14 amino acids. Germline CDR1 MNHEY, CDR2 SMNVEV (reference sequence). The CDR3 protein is CASSLGQLTDTQYF. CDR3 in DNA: TGTGCCAGCAGTTTAGGACAGCTCACAGATACGCAGTATTTT.

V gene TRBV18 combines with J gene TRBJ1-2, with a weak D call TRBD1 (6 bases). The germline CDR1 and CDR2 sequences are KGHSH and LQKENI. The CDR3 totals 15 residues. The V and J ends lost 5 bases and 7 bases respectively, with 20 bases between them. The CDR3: CASSYNDRKGSGYTF. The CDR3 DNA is TGTGCCAGCTCATATAACGACAGGAAGGGGTCTGGCTACACCTTC. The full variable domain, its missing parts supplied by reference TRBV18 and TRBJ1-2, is NAGVMQNPRHLVRRRGQEARLRCSPMKGHSHVYWYRQLPEEGLKFMVYLQKENIIDESGMPKERFSAEFPKEGPSILRIQQVVRGDSAAYFCASSYNDRKGSGYTFGSGTRLTVV.

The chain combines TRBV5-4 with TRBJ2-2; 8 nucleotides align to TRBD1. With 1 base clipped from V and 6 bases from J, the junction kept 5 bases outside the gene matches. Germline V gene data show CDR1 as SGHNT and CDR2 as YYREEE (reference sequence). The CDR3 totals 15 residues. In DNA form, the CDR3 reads TGTGCCAGCAGCTTGTTTACACAGGGGGCCGGGGAGCTGTTTTTT. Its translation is CASSLFTQGAGELFF.

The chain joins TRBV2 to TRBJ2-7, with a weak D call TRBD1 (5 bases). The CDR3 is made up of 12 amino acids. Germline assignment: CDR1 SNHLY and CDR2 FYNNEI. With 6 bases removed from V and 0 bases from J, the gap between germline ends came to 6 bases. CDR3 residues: CASRGPSYEQYF. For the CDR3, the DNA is TGTGCCAGCAGGGGGCCCTCCTACGAGCAGTACTTC.

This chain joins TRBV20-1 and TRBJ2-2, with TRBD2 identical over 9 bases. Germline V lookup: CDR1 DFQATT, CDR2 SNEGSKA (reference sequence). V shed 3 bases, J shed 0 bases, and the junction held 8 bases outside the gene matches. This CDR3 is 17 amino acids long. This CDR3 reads CSASTSGLSANTGELFF. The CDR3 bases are TGCAGTGCTAGTACTAGCGGGCTAAGCGCGAACACCGGGGAGCTGTTTTTT.

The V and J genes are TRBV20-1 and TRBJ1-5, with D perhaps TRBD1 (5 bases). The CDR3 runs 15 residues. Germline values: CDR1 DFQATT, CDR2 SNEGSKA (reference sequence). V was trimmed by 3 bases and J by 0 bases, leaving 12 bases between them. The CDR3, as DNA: TGCAGTGCTAGTACGGGGGTTAATAGCAATCAGCCCCAGCATTTT. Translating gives CSASTGVNSNQPQHF.

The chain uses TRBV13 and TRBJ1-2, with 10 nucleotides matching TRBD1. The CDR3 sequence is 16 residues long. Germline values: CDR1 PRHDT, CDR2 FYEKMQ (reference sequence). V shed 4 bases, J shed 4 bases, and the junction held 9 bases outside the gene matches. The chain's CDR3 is CASSSERQGASYGYTF. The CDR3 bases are TGTGCCAGCAGCTCAGAGCGACAGGGGGCCTCCTATGGCTACACCTTC.

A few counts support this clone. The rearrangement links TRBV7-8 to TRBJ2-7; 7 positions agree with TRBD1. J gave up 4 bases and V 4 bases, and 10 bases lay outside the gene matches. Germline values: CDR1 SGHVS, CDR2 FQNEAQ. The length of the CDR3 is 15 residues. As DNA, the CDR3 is TGTGCCAGCAGCTCCCAGGGGGATGTGGGTTACGAGCAGTACTTC. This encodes CASSSQGDVGYEQYF.

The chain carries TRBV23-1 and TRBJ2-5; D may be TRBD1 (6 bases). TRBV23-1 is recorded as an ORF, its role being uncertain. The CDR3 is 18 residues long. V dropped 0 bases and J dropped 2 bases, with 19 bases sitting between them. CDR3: CASSQSFVDGQTQETQYF. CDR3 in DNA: TGCGCCAGCAGTCAATCTTTCGTCGACGGACAGACACAAGAGACCCAGTACTTC.

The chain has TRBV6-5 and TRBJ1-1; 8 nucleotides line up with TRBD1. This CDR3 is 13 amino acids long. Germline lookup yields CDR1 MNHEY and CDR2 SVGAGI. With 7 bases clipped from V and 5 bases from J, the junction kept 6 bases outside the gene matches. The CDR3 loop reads CASTHRGGTEAFF. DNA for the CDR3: TGTGCCAGCACCCACAGGGGGGGGACTGAAGCTTTCTTT.

In nucleotides, the CDR3 is TGTGCCACCAGCATCAACAGGGGTTTTACCTATGGCTACACCTTC. This gives the protein CATSINRGFTYGYTF. The chain recombines TRBV15 with TRBJ1-2, with TRBD1 identical over 7 bases. V was clipped by 4 bases and J by 4 bases; unmatched bases: 9. Germline CDR1 LNHNV, CDR2 YYDKDF (reference sequence). This CDR3 contains 15 residues.

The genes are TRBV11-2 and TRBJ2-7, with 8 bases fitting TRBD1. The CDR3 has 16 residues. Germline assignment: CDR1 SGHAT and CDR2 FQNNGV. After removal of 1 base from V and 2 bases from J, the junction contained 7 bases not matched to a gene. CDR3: CASSLGGAGGTYEQYF. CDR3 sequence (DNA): TGTGCCAGCAGCTTAGGGGGGGCAGGGGGCACCTACGAGCAGTACTTC.